These T cell receptor beta chains were read from a single sample in a study of CD8 T cells in Susac syndrome. TCRdb analysed the immunoSEQ multiplex PCR reads with MiXCR anew, one entry per CDR3 protein. The top ten clones hold around 0.49% of a sample with 100,000 to 150,000 distinct CDR3 sequences, 65% to 90% of them seen once. Sequencing used CD8+ T cells from PBMCs. The receptors originated from a human donor with multiple sclerosis. CDR3s include the opening cysteine and the closing phenylalanine or tryptophan. D genes are given only for firm matches. Clone size is given for some rows only: seen once, a few or many times, or a class if the clone is expanded.

V	D	size	J	DNA	CDR3
TRBV2	NA	NA	TRBJ2-7	TGTGCCAGCAGTGACAGGGCAGGTTCCTACGAGCAGTACTTC	CASSDRAGSYEQYF
TRBV5-1	NA	once	TRBJ2-7	TGCGCCAGCAGCCCCCGGGACCAGTCGACCTACGAGCAGTACTTC	CASSPRDQSTYEQYF
TRBV19	NA	NA	TRBJ1-1	TGTGCCAGTTCACAGGCAGTCGAAGCTTTCTTT	CASSQAVEAFF
TRBV9	NA	NA	TRBJ1-1	TGTGCCAGCAGCGAGGACAGCATGAACTCTGAAGCTTTCTTT	CASSEDSMNSEAFF
TRBV4-2	NA	NA	TRBJ1-1	TGTGCCAGCAGCCAAGAGAGAGGGAACACTGAAGCTTTCTTT	CASSQERGNTEAFF
TRBV7-2	NA	few	TRBJ1-1	TGTGCCAGCAGCTTAGGGTTTGAAGCTTTCTTT	CASSLGFEAFF
TRBV11-1	NA	NA	TRBJ2-7	TGTGCCAGCAGCTTGGACTCCCCCTACGAGCAGTACTTC	CASSLDSPYEQYF
TRBV28	NA	NA	TRBJ2-5	TGTGCCAGCAGTTTAACTACACAGCGACAAGAGACCCAGTACTTC	CASSLTTQRQETQYF
TRBV28	TRBD2	NA	TRBJ2-7	TGTGCCAGCAGCCTTGGGACTAGCGGGGCGAACGAGCAGTACTTC	CASSLGTSGANEQYF
TRBV19	NA	NA	TRBJ2-1	TGTGCCAGTAGTGACAGCGGCTCCTACAATGAGCAGTTCTTC	CASSDSGSYNEQFF
TRBV5-1	NA	few	TRBJ2-7	TGCGCCAGCCAACAGCTCCCGAACCGGGACGAGCAGTACTTC	CASQQLPNRDEQYF
TRBV12-3/TRBV12-4	NA	once	TRBJ2-1	TGTGCCAGCAGCCCAGTGTCCCGCAATGAGCAGTTCTTC	CASSPVSRNEQFF
TRBV10-3	NA	NA	TRBJ2-1	TGTGCCATCAGTGATAGGGGGGCTGAGCAGTTCTTC	CAISDRGAEQFF
TRBV2	TRBD1	once	TRBJ1-2	TGTGCCAGCAGTGGGGACAGAGCCTTTAACTATGGCTACACCTTC	CASSGDRAFNYGYTF
TRBV6-1	TRBD1	NA	TRBJ2-7	TGTGCCAGCAGTCAATGGACAGGGGAGTCCTACGAGCAGTACTTC	CASSQWTGESYEQYF
TRBV4-1	TRBD1	once	TRBJ1-6	TGCGCCAGCAGCCAGCTATCAGGGACAGCCCTCCACTTT	CASSQLSGTALHF
TRBV19	NA	NA	TRBJ2-5	TGTGCCAGTAGTACCTCGACTGACGAAGAGACCCAGTACTTC	CASSTSTDEETQYF
TRBV28	NA	NA	TRBJ1-1	TGTGCCAGCAGTTCCCCACCCCGGGACACTGAAGCTTTCTTT	CASSSPPRDTEAFF
TRBV4-1	TRBD2	few	TRBJ2-2	TGCGCCAGCGGACTAGCGGGTGCCGGGGAGCTGTTTTTT	CASGLAGAGELFF
TRBV7-2	NA	NA	TRBJ1-1	TGTGCCAGCAGCTACGCGCTCGGGGACCAAAACACTGAAGCTTTCTTT	CASSYALGDQNTEAFF
TRBV19	NA	once	TRBJ2-1	TGTGCCAGTAGTAATTCTCTCGGGGGCGCGTCGATTGTAGTCAATGAGCAGTTCTTC	CASSNSLGGASIVVNEQFF
TRBV14	NA	NA	TRBJ2-3	TGTGCCAGCAGCCAAGGGGGTAGGGAACGCACAGATACGCAGTATTTT	CASSQGGRERTDTQYF
TRBV29-1	TRBD2	few	TRBJ2-1	TGCAGCGCCGAGGGGGAAAAACCAGGACTAGCGTTATTCAATGAGCAGTTCTTC	CSAEGEKPGLALFNEQFF
TRBV4-3	NA	NA	TRBJ2-6	TGCGCCAGCAGCCAGACTGGATGGGGCAGAGCGGTCTCTGGGGCCAACGTCCTGACTTTC	CASSQTGWGRAVSGANVLTF
TRBV2	TRBD1	NA	TRBJ1-6	TGTGCCACCTCCGACAGGGGTGATTCACCCCTCCACTTT	CATSDRGDSPLHF
TRBV25-1	NA	NA	TRBJ2-5	TGTGCCAGCAGGGATTTACGGGCACCGCAAGAGACCCAGTACTTC	CASRDLRAPQETQYF
TRBV11-1	NA	NA	TRBJ2-2	TGTGCCAGCAGCTTATGGAGGGTCCTAAACAGGGGAGGTTGGACCGGGGAGCTGTTTTTT	CASSLWRVLNRGGWTGELFF
TRBV15	TRBD1	NA	TRBJ2-1	TGTGCCACCAGCAGAGATTGGGGGACAGAGGACGGTAATGAGCAGTTCTTC	CATSRDWGTEDGNEQFF
TRBV19	NA	NA	TRBJ1-5	TGTGCCAGTAGTAATCCCGGCCACAATCAGCCCCAGCATTTT	CASSNPGHNQPQHF
TRBV2	NA	NA	TRBJ1-4	TGTGCCAGCCCTGCCCCGGGGTCGGAGGAAAAACTGTTTTTT	CASPAPGSEEKLFF
TRBV6-6	NA	NA	TRBJ2-5	TGTGCCAGCAGGCAGTGGGGTTCGCGGGAGACCCAGTACTTC	CASRQWGSRETQYF
TRBV20-1	TRBD2	NA	TRBJ2-1	TGCAGTGCTAGGATACTAGCGGGATTAAGCAATGAGCAGTTCTTC	CSARILAGLSNEQFF
TRBV7-9	NA	NA	TRBJ1-4	TGTGCCAGCAGAATAGACCCGGATGAAAAACTGTTTTTT	CASRIDPDEKLFF
TRBV18	NA	NA	TRBJ2-5	TGTGCCAGCTCACCCTCGTTCCCTCAAGAGACCCAGTACTTC	CASSPSFPQETQYF